These T cell receptor beta chains were read from a single sample in a study of identical twins. Via MiXCR, TCRdb re-called the 5' RACE reads, giving one row per CDR3 protein. The sample contains approximately 600,000 distinct CDR3 sequences, about 7% of which appear only once. These same data were also listed under a study on yellow fever vaccine responses in identical twins.

The source material was PBMCs. These receptor sequences come from a woman aged 18-35 years in good health. Each CDR3 is given with its conserved first and last residue. A D gene is named only where the DNA matches it firmly. Clone size appears in some rows only: once, few, many, or a class for an expanded clone.

d_call: TRBD2; j_call: TRBJ2-1; cdr3_length: 15; v_call: TRBV6-1; clone_size: .; cdr3_aa: CASSPGGGNYNEQFF; cdr3_nt: TGTGCCAGCAGTCCCGGGGGGGGGAACTACAATGAGCAGTTCTTC
d_call: TRBD2; j_call: TRBJ2-1; cdr3_length: 16; v_call: TRBV7-9; clone_size: .; cdr3_aa: CASSLAGLAGINEQFF; cdr3_nt: TGTGCCAGCAGCTTAGCGGGACTAGCGGGCATAAATGAGCAGTTCTTC
d_call: .; j_call: TRBJ1-4; cdr3_length: 15; v_call: TRBV14; clone_size: .; cdr3_aa: CASSSRATVYEKLFF; cdr3_nt: TGTGCCAGCAGCTCCCGGGCCACCGTTTATGAAAAACTGTTTTTT
d_call: TRBD1; j_call: TRBJ1-6; cdr3_length: 15; v_call: TRBV18; clone_size: many; cdr3_aa: CASSPQGTDNSPLHF; cdr3_nt: TGTGCCAGCTCACCACAAGGGACAGATAATTCACCCCTCCACTTT
d_call: TRBD2; j_call: TRBJ2-3; cdr3_length: 15; v_call: TRBV12-3/TRBV12-4; clone_size: few; cdr3_aa: CASSPGLDYTDTQYF; cdr3_nt: TGTGCCAGCAGCCCCGGACTAGATTACACAGATACGCAGTATTTT
d_call: TRBD1; j_call: TRBJ1-5; cdr3_length: 14; v_call: TRBV2; clone_size: many; cdr3_aa: CASGGQGSNQPQHF; cdr3_nt: TGTGCCAGCGGAGGACAGGGGAGCAATCAGCCCCAGCATTTT
d_call: TRBD2; j_call: TRBJ2-3; cdr3_length: 19; v_call: TRBV5-1; clone_size: few; cdr3_aa: CASSSGLAGGPRPTDTQYF; cdr3_nt: TGCGCCAGCAGCTCTGGACTAGCGGGGGGGCCGAGGCCTACAGATACGCAGTATTTT
d_call: .; j_call: TRBJ2-3; cdr3_length: 13; v_call: TRBV7-9; clone_size: many; cdr3_aa: CASSRLATDTQYF; cdr3_nt: TGTGCCAGCAGCCGCCTTGCCACAGATACGCAGTATTTT
d_call: .; j_call: TRBJ2-3; cdr3_length: 12; v_call: TRBV7-9; clone_size: .; cdr3_aa: CASTQPGDTQYF; cdr3_nt: TGTGCCAGCACCCAACCTGGAGATACGCAGTATTTT
d_call: TRBD1; j_call: TRBJ2-6; cdr3_length: 19; v_call: TRBV4-1; clone_size: .; cdr3_aa: CASSQYGTGDIAGANVLTF; cdr3_nt: TGCGCCAGCAGCCAATACGGGACAGGGGATATAGCTGGGGCCAACGTCCTGACTTTC
d_call: TRBD1; j_call: TRBJ2-1; cdr3_length: 14; v_call: TRBV25-1; clone_size: few; cdr3_aa: CASSEWDRNNEQFF; cdr3_nt: TGTGCCAGCAGTGAATGGGACAGAAACAATGAGCAGTTCTTC
d_call: .; j_call: TRBJ2-7; cdr3_length: 15; v_call: TRBV20-1; clone_size: .; cdr3_aa: CSASPFGGAPYEQYF; cdr3_nt: TGCAGTGCTAGCCCCTTTGGGGGGGCCCCGTACGAGCAGTACTTC
d_call: .; j_call: TRBJ2-7; cdr3_length: 14; v_call: TRBV5-6; clone_size: few; cdr3_aa: CASSLWRDSYEQYF; cdr3_nt: TGTGCCAGCAGCTTGTGGCGCGACTCCTACGAGCAGTACTTC
d_call: .; j_call: TRBJ1-1; cdr3_length: 15; v_call: TRBV12-3/TRBV12-4; clone_size: .; cdr3_aa: CASRGGLLMNTEAFF; cdr3_nt: TGTGCCAGCAGGGGAGGGCTTCTAATGAACACTGAAGCTTTCTTT
d_call: .; j_call: TRBJ1-1; cdr3_length: 13; v_call: TRBV7-3; clone_size: many; cdr3_aa: CASSSPGNTEAFF; cdr3_nt: TGTGCCAGCAGCTCCCCCGGGAACACTGAAGCTTTCTTT
d_call: TRBD2; j_call: TRBJ2-3; cdr3_length: 16; v_call: TRBV5-1; clone_size: few; cdr3_aa: CASSYQLAGGGDTQYF; cdr3_nt: TGCGCCAGCAGCTATCAACTAGCGGGGGGTGGAGATACGCAGTATTTT
d_call: TRBD1; j_call: TRBJ2-2; cdr3_length: 15; v_call: TRBV10-3; clone_size: .; cdr3_aa: CAISQRQGITGELFF; cdr3_nt: TGTGCCATCAGTCAAAGACAGGGGATCACCGGGGAGCTGTTTTTT
d_call: .; j_call: TRBJ1-6; cdr3_length: 14; v_call: TRBV6-1; clone_size: many; cdr3_aa: CASSEGFENSPLHF; cdr3_nt: TGTGCCAGCAGTGAAGGTTTCGAGAATTCACCCCTCCACTTT
d_call: .; j_call: TRBJ2-2; cdr3_length: 16; v_call: TRBV11-2; clone_size: .; cdr3_aa: CASRFRGLELTGELFF; cdr3_nt: TGTGCCAGCAGGTTTAGAGGGCTGGAACTCACCGGGGAGCTGTTTTTT
d_call: TRBD1; j_call: TRBJ1-4; cdr3_length: 15; v_call: TRBV15; clone_size: many; cdr3_aa: CATSRRRQGGEKLFF; cdr3_nt: TGTGCCACCAGCAGAAGAAGACAGGGAGGCGAAAAACTGTTTTTT
d_call: .; j_call: TRBJ2-2; cdr3_length: 14; v_call: TRBV5-1; clone_size: few; cdr3_aa: CASSSGQYTGELFF; cdr3_nt: TGCGCCAGCAGCTCTGGACAGTACACCGGGGAGCTGTTTTTT
d_call: .; j_call: TRBJ2-1; cdr3_length: 14; v_call: TRBV3-1; clone_size: few; cdr3_aa: CASSQVGQYNEQFF; cdr3_nt: TGTGCCAGCAGCCAAGTAGGACAGTACAATGAGCAGTTCTTC
d_call: TRBD2; j_call: TRBJ2-5; cdr3_length: 12; v_call: TRBV10-3; clone_size: many; cdr3_aa: CAIRSGGETQYF; cdr3_nt: TGTGCCATCAGAAGCGGGGGAGAGACCCAGTACTTC
d_call: TRBD2; j_call: TRBJ2-1; cdr3_length: 17; v_call: TRBV10-3; clone_size: many; cdr3_aa: CAISPEGPSGSYNEQFF; cdr3_nt: TGTGCCATCAGTCCCGAGGGGCCTAGCGGTTCCTACAATGAGCAGTTCTTC
d_call: .; j_call: TRBJ1-4; cdr3_length: 15; v_call: TRBV6-5; clone_size: few; cdr3_aa: CASSYSTSGGEKLFF; cdr3_nt: TGTGCCAGCAGTTACTCGACCTCGGGAGGGGAAAAACTGTTTTTT
d_call: .; j_call: TRBJ2-7; cdr3_length: 12; v_call: TRBV20-1; clone_size: many; cdr3_aa: CSARVDSYEQYF; cdr3_nt: TGCAGTGCTAGAGTTGACAGCTACGAGCAGTACTTC
d_call: .; j_call: TRBJ2-4; cdr3_length: 12; v_call: TRBV3-1; clone_size: .; cdr3_aa: CASLGQSGIQYF; cdr3_nt: TGTGCCAGCCTCGGACAAAGCGGCATTCAGTACTTC
d_call: TRBD2; j_call: TRBJ2-3; cdr3_length: 17; v_call: TRBV20-1; clone_size: few; cdr3_aa: CSASRLAASGGTDTQYF; cdr3_nt: TGCAGTGCTAGTCGGCTAGCGGCATCCGGGGGGACAGATACGCAGTATTTT